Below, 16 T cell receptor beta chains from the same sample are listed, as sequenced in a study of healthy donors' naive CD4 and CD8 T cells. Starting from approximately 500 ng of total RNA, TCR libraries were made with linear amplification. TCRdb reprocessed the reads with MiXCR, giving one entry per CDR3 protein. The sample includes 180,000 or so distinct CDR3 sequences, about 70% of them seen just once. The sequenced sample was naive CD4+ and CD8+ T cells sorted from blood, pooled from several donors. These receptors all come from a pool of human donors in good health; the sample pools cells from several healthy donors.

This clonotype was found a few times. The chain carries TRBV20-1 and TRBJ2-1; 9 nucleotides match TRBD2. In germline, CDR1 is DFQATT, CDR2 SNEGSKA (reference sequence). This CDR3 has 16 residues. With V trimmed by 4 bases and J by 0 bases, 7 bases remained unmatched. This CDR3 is CSATSTSGHSYNEQFF. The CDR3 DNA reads TGCAGTGCTACTTCGACTAGCGGCCACTCCTACAATGAGCAGTTCTTC.

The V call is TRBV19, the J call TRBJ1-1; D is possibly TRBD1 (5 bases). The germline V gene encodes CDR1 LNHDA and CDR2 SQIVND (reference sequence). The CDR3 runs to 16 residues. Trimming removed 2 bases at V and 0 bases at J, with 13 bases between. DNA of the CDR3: TGTGCCAGTAGTATAAGGGGCAGGGCCATGAACACTGAAGCTTTCTTT. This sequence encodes CASSIRGRAMNTEAFF.

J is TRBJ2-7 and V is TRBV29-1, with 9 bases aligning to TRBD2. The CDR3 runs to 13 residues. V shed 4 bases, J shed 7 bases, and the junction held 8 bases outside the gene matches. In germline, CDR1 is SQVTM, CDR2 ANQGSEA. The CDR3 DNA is TGCAGCGTTGGAGGTAGCGGGAGACTAGAGCAGTACTTC. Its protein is CSVGGSGRLEQYF.

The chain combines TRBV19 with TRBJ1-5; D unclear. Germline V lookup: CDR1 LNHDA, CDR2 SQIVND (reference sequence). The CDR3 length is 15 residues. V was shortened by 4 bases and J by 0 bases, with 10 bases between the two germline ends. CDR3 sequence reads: CASSREVRSNQPQHF. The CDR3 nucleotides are TGTGCCAGTAGTAGGGAGGTACGTAGCAATCAGCCCCAGCATTTT.

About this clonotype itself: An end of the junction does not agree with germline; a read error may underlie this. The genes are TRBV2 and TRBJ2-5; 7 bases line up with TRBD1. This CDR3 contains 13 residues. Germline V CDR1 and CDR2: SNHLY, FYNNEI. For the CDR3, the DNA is TGTGCCAGCAGTGACGGCCTCACAGGGGTCCAGAACTTC. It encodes CASSDGLTGVQNF.

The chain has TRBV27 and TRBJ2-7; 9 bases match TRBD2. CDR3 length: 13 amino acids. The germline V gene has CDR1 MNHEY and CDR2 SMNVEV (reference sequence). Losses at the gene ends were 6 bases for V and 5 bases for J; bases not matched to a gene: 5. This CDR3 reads CASSPSGAHEQYV. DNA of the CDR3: TGTGCCAGCAGCCCTAGCGGGGCCCACGAGCAGTACGTC.

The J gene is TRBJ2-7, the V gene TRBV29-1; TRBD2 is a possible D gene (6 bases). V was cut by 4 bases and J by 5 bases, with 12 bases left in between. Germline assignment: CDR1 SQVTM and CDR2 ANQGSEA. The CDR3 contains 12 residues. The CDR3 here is CSVVGRRDEQYF. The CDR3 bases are TGCAGCGTTGTAGGGCGGAGGGACGAGCAGTACTTC.

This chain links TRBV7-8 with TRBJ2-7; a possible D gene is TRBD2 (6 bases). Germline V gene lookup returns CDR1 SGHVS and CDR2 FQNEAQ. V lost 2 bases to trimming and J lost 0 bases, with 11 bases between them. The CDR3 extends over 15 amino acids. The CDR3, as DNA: TGTGCCAGCAGCTTAAAAAGGACTACCTCCTACGAGCAGTACGTC. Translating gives CASSLKRTTSYEQYV.

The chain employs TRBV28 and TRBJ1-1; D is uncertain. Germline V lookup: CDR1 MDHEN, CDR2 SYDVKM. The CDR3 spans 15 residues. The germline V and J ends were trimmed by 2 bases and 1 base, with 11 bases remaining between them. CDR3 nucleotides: TGTGCCAGCAGTTTAAGTGGGGTACCGAACACTGAAGCTTTCTTT. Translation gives CASSLSGVPNTEAFF.

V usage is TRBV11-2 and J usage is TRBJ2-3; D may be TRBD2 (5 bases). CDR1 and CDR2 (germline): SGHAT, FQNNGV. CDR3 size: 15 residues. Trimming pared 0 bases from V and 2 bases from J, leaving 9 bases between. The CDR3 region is CASSLERLATDTQYF. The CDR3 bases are TGTGCCAGCAGCTTAGAGAGGCTAGCCACAGATACGCAGTATTTT.

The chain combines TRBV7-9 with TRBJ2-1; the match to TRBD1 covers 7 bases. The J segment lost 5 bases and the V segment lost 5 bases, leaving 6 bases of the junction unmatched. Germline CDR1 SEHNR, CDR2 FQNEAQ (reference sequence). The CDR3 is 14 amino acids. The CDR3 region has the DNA TGTGCCAGCAGCCCCGCGACAGGGAACAATGAGCAGTTCTTC. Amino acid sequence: CASSPATGNNEQFF.

The CDR3 sequence: CASSRNPGGIPDSNQPQHF. The CDR3 nucleotides are TGTGCCAGCAGTCGGAACCCAGGGGGCATACCGGATAGCAATCAGCCCCAGCATTTT. The chain joins TRBV27 to TRBJ1-5; 8 bases are shared with TRBD1. The trim removed 5 bases at V and 0 bases at J, leaving 15 bases unmatched. The CDR3 extends over 19 amino acids. Germline-derived CDR1 and CDR2 are MNHEY and SMNVEV (reference sequence).

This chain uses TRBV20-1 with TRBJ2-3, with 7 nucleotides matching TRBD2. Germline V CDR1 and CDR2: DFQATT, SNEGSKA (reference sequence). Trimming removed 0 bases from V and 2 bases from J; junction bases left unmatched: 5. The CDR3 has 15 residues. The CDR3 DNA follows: TGCAGTGCTAGAGATCGGGCGGGAGTCACAGATACGCAGTATTTT. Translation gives CSARDRAGVTDTQYF.

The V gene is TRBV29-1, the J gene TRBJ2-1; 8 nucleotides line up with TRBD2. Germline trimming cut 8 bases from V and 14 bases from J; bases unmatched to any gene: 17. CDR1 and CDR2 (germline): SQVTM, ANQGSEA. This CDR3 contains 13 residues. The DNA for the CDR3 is TGCAGCTGGTCCCTCGCGGGAGGAGGGTGGGAGTTCTTC. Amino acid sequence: CSWSLAGGGWEFF.

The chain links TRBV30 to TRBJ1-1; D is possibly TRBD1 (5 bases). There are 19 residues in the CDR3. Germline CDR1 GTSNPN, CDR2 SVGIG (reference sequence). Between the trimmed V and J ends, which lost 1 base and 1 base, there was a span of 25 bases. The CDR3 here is CAWSGFHSGVKSRNTEAFF. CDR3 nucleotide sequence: TGTGCCTGGAGTGGGTTTCATTCGGGGGTTAAGAGTCGGAACACTGAAGCTTTCTTT.

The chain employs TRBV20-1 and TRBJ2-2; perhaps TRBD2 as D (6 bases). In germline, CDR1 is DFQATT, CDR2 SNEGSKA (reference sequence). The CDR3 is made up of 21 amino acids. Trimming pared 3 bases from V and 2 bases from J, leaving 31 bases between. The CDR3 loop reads CSARGLGVDAGQPINTGELFF. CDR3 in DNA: TGCAGTGCTAGGGGGCTGGGGGTCGATGCGGGGCAGCCGATTAACACCGGGGAGCTGTTTTTT.